Presented here are 9 T cell receptor beta chains from one specimen sequenced in a study of Graves' ophthalmopathy and Graves' hyperthyroidism. RNA transcripts were the source from which TCR beta CDR3 regions were amplified. HTBI primers primed a first-round RT-PCR, and a second-round multiplex PCR followed. TCRdb re-analysed the multiplex PCR reads in MiXCR, keeping a single row per CDR3 protein. This sample carries 300,000 to 400,000 distinct CDR3 sequences, roughly 17% of them seen once, and the ten largest clones take about 12%. The sample comprised peripheral blood. The receptors originated from an adult man with Graves' ophthalmopathy.

This clonotype occurred many times. This rearrangement joins TRBV4-1 to TRBJ1-1, with TRBD1 matching 11 bases. This CDR3 spans 16 amino acids. Germline V gene data show CDR1 as MGHRA and CDR2 as YSYEKL. With V trimmed by 4 bases and J by 6 bases, 10 bases remained unmatched. CDR3 sequence reads: CASSPWGTGGAAEAFF. CDR3 bases: TGCGCCAGCAGCCCCTGGGGGACAGGGGGTGCTGCTGAAGCTTTCTTT.

This clonotype was found many times. As DNA, the CDR3 is TGTGCCAGCAGCCCCCAGGAACAGGGGGTGTCCTACGAGCAGTACTTC. Translation gives CASSPQEQGVSYEQYF. This chain uses TRBV4-2 with TRBJ2-7; 8 bases are shared with TRBD1. This CDR3 spans 16 amino acids. The junction had 9 bases not matched to a gene; V was cut back by 4 bases and J by 1 base. Germline assignment: CDR1 LGHNA and CDR2 YNFKEQ.

V and J are TRBV20-1 and TRBJ2-7, with a possible D match to TRBD1 (5 bases). CDR1 DFQATT and CDR2 SNEGSKA come from the germline V gene (reference sequence). Trimming took 2 bases from V and 3 from J, leaving 11 bases between them. There are 13 residues in the CDR3. DNA of the CDR3: TGCAGTGCTAGATCAGGGAAGGTCTACGAGCAGTACTTC. Translation gives CSARSGKVYEQYF.

The sample holds many counts of this clonotype. The V and J genes are TRBV5-5 and TRBJ1-2; no reliable D call. The ends were cut back, 0 bases at V and 5 bases at J, with 14 bases in the middle. The V gene's germline CDR1 is SGHKS and CDR2 YYEKEE (reference sequence). The length of the CDR3 is 15 residues. The CDR3 DNA is TGTGCCAGCAGCTTGGTCGCAGATGGAAGTTATGGCTACACCTTC. Translation: CASSLVADGSYGYTF. The variable domain in full, with the rest retrieved from reference TRBV5-5 and TRBJ1-2, is DAGVTQSPTHLIKTRGQQVTLRCSPISGHKSVSWYQQVLGQGPQFIFQYYEKEERGRGNFPDRFSARQFPNYSSELNVNALLLGDSALYLCASSLVADGSYGYTFGSGTRLTVV.

As to this clonotype: One junction end disagrees with the germline gene, perhaps due to a read error. The DNA of the CDR3 is TGTGCCAGCAGCCCCGGGGTGAACACTGGAGCTTTCTTT. Its translation is CASSPGVNTGAFF. The V and J genes are TRBV3-1 and TRBJ1-1; D is ambiguous. The germline CDR1 and CDR2 sequences are LGHDT and YNNKEL (reference sequence). The CDR3 sequence is 13 residues long.

The CDR3 bases are TGTGCCAGCAGCCTGGGACCTAGGGAGCAGTACTTC. Its translation is CASSLGPREQYF. The chain combines TRBV5-5 with TRBJ2-7; D assignment may be TRBD1 or TRBD2 (5 bases each). The germline V gene encodes CDR1 SGHKS and CDR2 YYEKEE (reference sequence). The CDR3 loop spans 12 amino acids. Trimming removed 4 bases at V and 7 bases at J, with 12 bases between.

Ten or more counts support this clonotype. The genes are TRBV7-8 and TRBJ2-5; TRBD2 might be the D (5 bases). CDR1 and CDR2 (germline): SGHVS, FQNEAQ. The CDR3 runs 13 residues. V was shortened by 5 bases and J by 5 bases, with 12 bases between the two germline ends. For the CDR3, the DNA is TGTGCCAGCAGCCCGAGGGTGGGGGAGACCCAGTACTTC. Translated: CASSPRVGETQYF.

The sample holds many counts of this clonotype. This chain uses TRBV29-1 with TRBJ1-1, with 9 bases identical to TRBD1. After removal of 7 bases from V and 4 bases from J, the junction contained 7 bases not matched to a gene. CDR1 and CDR2 (germline): SQVTM, ANQGSEA. The CDR3 is 13 amino acids. The CDR3 nucleotides read TGCAGCGCTACGACAGGGGGAGGCACTGAAGCTTTCTTT. It is translated as CSATTGGGTEAFF.

This chain uses TRBV24-1 with TRBJ2-5, with 12 bases matching TRBD1. Looked up from germline, CDR1 is KGHDR and CDR2 is SFDVKD. This CDR3 has 17 residues. V shed 4 bases and J 5 bases; nucleotides not matched to a gene: 10. The CDR3 loop reads CATSEIKGTGGGETQYF. CDR3 DNA: TGTGCCACCAGTGAAATTAAGGGGACAGGGGGCGGGGAGACCCAGTACTTC.